This T cell receptor beta chain was sequenced for a study of blood T cell repertoires in COVID-19. About the study: Samples taken during acute and convalescent COVID-19 were collected in the United States, Italy and Spain. Sources were T cells, B-cell-depleted T cells, or PBMCs; the material itself was cDNA or gDNA.

Germline V lookup: CDR1 SGHVT, CDR2 SQSDAQ. V gave up 2 bases and J gave up 5 bases; unmatched junction bases: 6. The CDR3 is made up of 16 amino acids. Original data processing: Estimation of nucleated cell counts was performed using reference gene primer amplification. TCRdb's copy holds only in-frame clones and misses some; the assay was immunoSEQ multiplex PCR. Clone size and V and J calls were adopted from that table, with D and trimming inferred from the DNA. This repertoire shows about 21,000 clones, approximately 85% found once; its top ten account for about 68%. The chain joins TRBV7-4 to TRBJ2-1, with TRBD1 matching over 10 bases. The sample was peripheral blood. This TCR was recovered from an older man with acute or convalescent COVID-19. The CDR3 bases are TGTGCCAGCAGCTTAAAGGACAGGGGGTTCAACAATGAGCAGTTCTTC. It is translated as CASSLKDRGFNNEQFF.